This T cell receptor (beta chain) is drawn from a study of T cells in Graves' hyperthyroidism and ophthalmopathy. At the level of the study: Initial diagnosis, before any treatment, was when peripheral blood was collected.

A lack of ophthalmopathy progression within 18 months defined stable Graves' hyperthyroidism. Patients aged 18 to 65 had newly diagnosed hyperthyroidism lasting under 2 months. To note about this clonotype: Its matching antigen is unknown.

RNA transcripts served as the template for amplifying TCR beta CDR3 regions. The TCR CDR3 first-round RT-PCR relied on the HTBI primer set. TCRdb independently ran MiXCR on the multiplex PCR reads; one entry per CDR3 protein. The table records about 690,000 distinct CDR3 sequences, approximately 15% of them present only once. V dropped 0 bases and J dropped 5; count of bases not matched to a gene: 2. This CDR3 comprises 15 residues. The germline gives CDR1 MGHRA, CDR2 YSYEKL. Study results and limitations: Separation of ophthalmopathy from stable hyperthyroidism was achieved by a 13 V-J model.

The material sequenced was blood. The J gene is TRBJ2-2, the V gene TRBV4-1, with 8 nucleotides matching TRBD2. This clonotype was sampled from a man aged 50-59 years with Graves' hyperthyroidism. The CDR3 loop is CASSQEGLVTGELFF. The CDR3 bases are TGCGCCAGCAGCCAAGAGGGACTAGTAACCGGGGAGCTGTTTTTT.